This T cell receptor beta chain was identified in a study of T cells after yellow fever vaccination. This clonotype was counted at least ten times. Its antigen remains unidentified. TCR cDNA, made by 5'RACE template switching, carried an added universal primer site and UMIs. Each CDR3 protein gets one entry after TCRdb re-called the 5' RACE reads with MiXCR. The sample has approximately 300,000 distinct CDR3 sequences; roughly a tenth are singletons. The CDR3 totals 15 residues. CDR1 and CDR2 (germline): SGHDN, FVKESK. With 1 base removed from V and 4 bases from J, the gap between germline ends came to 12 bases. The study, taken as a whole, reports: Subsequent to the booster, the majority of primary-vaccination clones reappeared (roughly 96% CD4, 80% to 90% CD8).

This chain uses TRBV14 with TRBJ2-3, with unresolved D. Sequenced material: CD4+ T cells sorted from PBMCs, taken 45 days after the yellow fever booster vaccination. This TCR was sampled from a man younger than 35 who received the YFV17D yellow fever vaccine. CDR3 bases: TGTGCCAGCAGCCAAGCCTTAGGAGCAGCAGATACGCAGTATTTT. Its translation: CASSQALGAADTQYF.